The rows below give T cell receptor beta chains drawn from one sample of a study of Ad26.COV2.S vaccination and SARS-CoV-2 variants. Generated by immunoSEQ multiplex PCR, the TCRdb table keeps only in-frame clones and is missing some. The sample has approximately 140,000 clones, 86% seen once. This sample comprised peripheral blood, obtained after recovery from COVID-19. All receptors come from a human donor who had recovered from COVID-19. Each CDR3 is given with its conserved first and last residue. A D gene is named only where the DNA matches it firmly. Size tells how often a clone was seen (once, few, many) or the class of an expanded clone, and some rows leave it out.

TRBV2,NA,TRBJ1-5,NA,TGTGCCAGCAGTGAAGAGGGAGGGAGCAATCAGCCCCAGCATTTT,CASSEEGGSNQPQHF
TRBV3-1/TRBV3-2,NA,TRBJ2-7,few,TGTGCCAGCAGCCAAGGGGTGGGTTCTTGGGAGCAGTACTTC,CASSQGVGSWEQYF
TRBV27,NA,TRBJ1-6,NA,TGTGCCAGCAGTTTATCGCCTTCCAGTAATTCACCCCTCCACTTT,CASSLSPSSNSPLHF
TRBV7-2,TRBD1,TRBJ2-2,NA,TGTGCAAGTACGGGACAGGGGGCTCCTGGGGAGCTGTTTTTT,CASTGQGAPGELFF
TRBV28,TRBD1,TRBJ1-1,NA,TGTGCCAGCAGTTTATCGCCGGGACAGGGGGCGTTGTACACTGAAGCTTTCTTT,CASSLSPGQGALYTEAFF
TRBV6-2/TRBV6-3,NA,TRBJ2-7,few,TGTGCCAGCAGTTACAGCAGCTACGAGCAGTACTTC,CASSYSSYEQYF
TRBV24-1,NA,TRBJ2-3,NA,TGTGCCACCAGTGATCCTAGTAGCACAGATACGCAGTATTTT,CATSDPSSTDTQYF
TRBV24-1,NA,TRBJ2-5,NA,TGTGCCACCAGTGATTCGGCCAGACAAGAGACCCAGTACTTC,CATSDSARQETQYF
TRBV4-1,TRBD1,TRBJ1-4,NA,TGCGCCAGCAGCCAAGGTTCAGGGGGCCCAGAAAAACTGTTTTTT,CASSQGSGGPEKLFF
TRBV6-6,NA,TRBJ1-6,NA,TGTGCCAGCAGTCCCGGGACGGTTAGCTCCTATAATTCACCCCTCCACTTT,CASSPGTVSSYNSPLHF
TRBV19,NA,TRBJ1-2,few,TGTGCCAGTAGGACCTCTCACATGAACTATGGCTACACCTTC,CASRTSHMNYGYTF
TRBV29-1,NA,TRBJ2-3,NA,TGCAGCGTTGAGTTGGGTTCAGGCACAGATACGCAGTATTTT,CSVELGSGTDTQYF
TRBV20-1,NA,TRBJ1-1,NA,TGCAGTGCCACATCGAACACTGAAGCTTTCTTT,CSATSNTEAFF
TRBV3-1/TRBV3-2,NA,TRBJ2-5,NA,TGTGCCAGCAGCCAGGCGGGGATACAAGAGACCCAGTACTTC,CASSQAGIQETQYF
TRBV5-4,TRBD1,TRBJ2-4,NA,TGTGCCAGCAGCCCCGACAGGGGGCATCACAAAAACATTCAGTACTTC,CASSPDRGHHKNIQYF
TRBV4-1,NA,TRBJ2-5,NA,TGCGCCAGCAGCCAAGCAGGGGTCCAAGAGACCCAGTACTTC,CASSQAGVQETQYF
TRBV27,NA,TRBJ1-6,NA,TGTGCCAGCAGGGAGAGGGAAGGGAATAATTCACCCCTCCACTTT,CASREREGNNSPLHF
TRBV11-2,NA,TRBJ2-7,few,TGTGCCAGCAGCCCTATACGGGGGCAGGGCGGCTACGAGCAGTACTTC,CASSPIRGQGGYEQYF
TRBV19,NA,TRBJ2-1,NA,TGTGCCAGTAGTATGGCAGGGATCAATGAGCAGTTCTTC,CASSMAGINEQFF
TRBV29-1,TRBD1,TRBJ1-3,NA,TGCAGCGTTGAATCAAGGACAGGGGTTGGAAACACCATATATTTT,CSVESRTGVGNTIYF
TRBV7-2,TRBD2,TRBJ2-3,NA,TGTGCCAGCAGCGGACTAGCGGGGTTCACAGATACGCAGTATTTT,CASSGLAGFTDTQYF
TRBV19,NA,TRBJ1-5,once,TGTGCCAGTAGCCCCGGGACCGCGAGCAATCAGCCCCAGCATTTT,CASSPGTASNQPQHF
TRBV28,NA,TRBJ2-1,NA,TGTGCCAGCAGTTTAGGGTTCCGACGGGTCGCCTACAATGAGCAGTTCTTC,CASSLGFRRVAYNEQFF
TRBV15,TRBD2,TRBJ2-3,NA,TGTGCCACCAGCAGAGATAAGCGGGGGGGCCCAGATACGCAGTATTTT,CATSRDKRGGPDTQYF
TRBV19,NA,TRBJ2-6,NA,TGTGCCACATCAGAGGGCTCTGGGGCCAACGTCCTGACTTTC,CATSEGSGANVLTF
TRBV7-8,NA,TRBJ2-5,NA,TGTGCCAGCGAAACGGGTTCCGAGACCCAGTACTTC,CASETGSETQYF
TRBV24-1,NA,TRBJ2-3,NA,TGTGCCACCAGTGATGTAGGGGTCATTCCAGATACGCAGTATTTT,CATSDVGVIPDTQYF
TRBV11-2,TRBD1,TRBJ1-4,NA,TGTGCCAGCAGCCCGGGACAGGGGTTTGAAAAACTGTTTTTT,CASSPGQGFEKLFF
TRBV4-1,TRBD2,TRBJ2-1,NA,TGCGCCAGCAGCCAAGGGAAACTAGCGGGGGGCATATACAATGAGCAGTTCTTC,CASSQGKLAGGIYNEQFF
TRBV28,TRBD1,TRBJ1-4,NA,TGTGCCAGCCTCCCGGGACAGTCTAATGAAAAACTGTTTTTT,CASLPGQSNEKLFF
TRBV7-8,NA,TRBJ2-7,NA,TGTGCCAGCAGCCTCGGAGACGAGCAGTACTTC,CASSLGDEQYF
TRBV2,NA,TRBJ1-1,NA,TGTGCCAGCAGTGAATTGTCAGATAACACTGAAGCTTTCTTT,CASSELSDNTEAFF
TRBV25-1,NA,TRBJ1-5,NA,TGTGCCAGCAGTTCAGGGAGTCAGCCCCAGCATTTT,CASSSGSQPQHF
TRBV6-6,NA,TRBJ2-7,NA,TGTGCCAGCAGTTACTCGAGCGGTGAGCAGTACTTC,CASSYSSGEQYF
TRBV7-8,NA,TRBJ1-5,once,TGTGCCAGCAGCTTAGCGGGGGGGAGGGGCGATCAGCCCCAGCATTTT,CASSLAGGRGDQPQHF
TRBV27,NA,TRBJ2-5,NA,TGTGCCAGCAGTCCCCAGGGTTTAGGTGAGACCCAGTACTTC,CASSPQGLGETQYF
TRBV2,NA,TRBJ1-1,once,TGTGCCAGCAGGGCGCCACAAGCTTTCTTT,CASRAPQAFF
TRBV28,NA,TRBJ2-7,NA,TGTGCCACAGTAGGGGAAGCGTCAACCTACGAGCAGTACTTC,CATVGEASTYEQYF
TRBV28,NA,TRBJ1-1,NA,TGTGCCAGCAGTTCGCAGGGGTTGAACACTGAAGCTTTCTTT,CASSSQGLNTEAFF
TRBV4-1,NA,TRBJ2-7,NA,TGCGCCAGCAGTCCAACGGGGTCCGGCGAGCAGTACTTC,CASSPTGSGEQYF
TRBV27,NA,TRBJ2-7,NA,TGTGCCAGCAGTTTAGCTAACGCAGGGCGACACGAGCAGTACTTC,CASSLANAGRHEQYF
TRBV3-1/TRBV3-2,TRBD1,TRBJ1-5,NA,TGTGCCAGCAGCCTGGGACAGGCCAAGAATCAGCCCCAGCATTTT,CASSLGQAKNQPQHF
TRBV5-1,NA,TRBJ2-2,NA,TGCGCCAGCAGCTTCGGTCAGGAGAACACCGGGGAGCTGTTTTTT,CASSFGQENTGELFF
TRBV13,NA,TRBJ1-4,NA,TGTGCCAGCAGTCTGGCCGTTAGTGAAAAACTGTTTTTT,CASSLAVSEKLFF
TRBV6-5,NA,TRBJ1-1,NA,TGTGCCAGCAGTCAACGCCGGGACATCAGGACTGAAGCTTTCTTT,CASSQRRDIRTEAFF
TRBV20-1,NA,TRBJ2-7,NA,TGCAGTGCTAGTAAGTCCCCCCCGGGAACCTACGAGCAGTACTTC,CSASKSPPGTYEQYF
TRBV9,NA,TRBJ2-1,NA,TGTGCCAGCAGCGTAGGGGGAGACAATGAGCAGTTCTTC,CASSVGGDNEQFF
TRBV4-3,NA,TRBJ2-7,NA,TGCGCCAGCAGCCAAGAAGGCGGAGGAGTCTACGAGCAGTACTTC,CASSQEGGGVYEQYF
TRBV11-2,NA,TRBJ1-4,NA,TGTGCCAGCAGCTCCACCCCGACCGCAACTAATGAAAAACTGTTTTTT,CASSSTPTATNEKLFF
TRBV3-1/TRBV3-2,TRBD1,TRBJ1-2,NA,TGTGCCAGCAGCCAAGTTAGACAGGGTCCGAATCGAGACTATGGCTACACCTTC,CASSQVRQGPNRDYGYTF
TRBV15,NA,TRBJ2-5,many,TGTGCCACCAGCAGAGTGGGGGAGACCCAGTACTTC,CATSRVGETQYF